This TCR beta chain came from a study of blood T cell repertoires in COVID-19. On the study more broadly: Samples came from the United States, Italy and Spain, spanning acute and convalescent COVID-19. In each case, the material was cDNA or gDNA derived from T cells, B-cell-depleted T cells, or PBMCs.

The authors' processing: The authors estimated nucleated cell counts from reference gene primer amplification. Produced via immunoSEQ multiplex PCR; TCRdb's table is partial and in-frame only. For V, J and clone size, that table is used; D and trimming come from the DNA. This sample yields 100,000 to 110,000 clones, of which roughly 87% are seen a single time; approximately 7.3% belongs to the top ten. The CDR3 sequence is 16 residues long. V lost 5 bases and J 4 bases, leaving 15 bases between the germline ends. In germline, CDR1 is LNHDA, CDR2 SQIVND (reference sequence). This clone has a single count.

This receptor was identified in a man under 40 in a cohort sampled during active COVID-19. The sample consisted of peripheral blood. V usage is TRBV19 and J usage is TRBJ2-6; TRBD1 might be the D (6 bases). Here the CDR3 reads CASSVLRGAGANVLTF. CDR3 DNA: TGTGCCAGTAGTGTCCTCAGGGGCGCCGGGGCCAACGTCCTGACTTTC.